These 9 T cell receptor beta chains came from one sample sequenced in a study of blood T cell repertoires in COVID-19. Assay: immunoSEQ multiplex PCR; the TCRdb copy retains only in-frame clones and omits some. The table lists roughly 160,000 clones, about 87% of them singletons. Sequenced: peripheral blood. Receptors were obtained from a woman in her 70s with COVID-19, enrolled during active disease.

The V and J genes are TRBV28 and TRBJ1-2; D unclear. With 4 bases removed from V and 7 bases from J, the gap between germline ends came to 13 bases. Germline V gives CDR1 MDHEN, CDR2 SYDVKM. This CDR3 has 13 amino acids. CDR3 sequence (DNA): TGTGCCAGCAGTTCTTACAGTCCAGGTGGCTACACCTTC. This codes for CASSSYSPGGYTF.

The chain has TRBV5-6 and TRBJ1-1; TRBD1 aligns across 7 bases. The CDR3 runs to 14 residues. Germline trimming cut 4 bases from V and 3 bases from J; bases unmatched to any gene: 6. CDR1 and CDR2 (germline): SGHDT, YYEEEE. The CDR3 sequence is CASSRFDRDTEAFF. CDR3 DNA sequence: TGTGCCAGCAGCCGTTTCGACAGGGACACTGAAGCTTTCTTT.

In DNA form, the CDR3 reads TGTGCCAGCAGGTCCGGGACATTGAACACCGGGGAGCTGTTTTTT. Its translation: CASRSGTLNTGELFF. The chain carries TRBV28 and TRBJ2-2, with D tentatively TRBD1 (6 bases). From germline, CDR1 is MDHEN and CDR2 SYDVKM. Trimming shortened V by 6 bases and J by 1 base, and 12 bases separated the two germline ends. CDR3 size: 15 residues.

The gene calls are TRBV10-1 and TRBJ1-2; D ambiguous. Germline V gives CDR1 WNHNN, CDR2 SYGVQD (reference sequence). With 4 bases removed from V and 3 bases from J, the gap between germline ends came to 6 bases. The CDR3 covers 12 residues. DNA of the CDR3: TGCGCCAGCAGTGGTAGATACTATGGCTACACCTTC. Its protein is CASSGRYYGYTF.

The rearrangement links TRBV3-1 (or the pseudogene TRBV3-2) to TRBJ2-7; TRBD2 matches at 13 bases. This CDR3 contains 16 residues. Germline lookup yields CDR1 LGHDT and CDR2 YNNKEL (reference sequence). Trimming cost V 4 bases and J 3 bases; bases outside gene matches: 6. CDR3: CASSPGTSGEHYEQYF. The CDR3 DNA is TGTGCCAGCAGCCCTGGGACTAGCGGGGAACACTACGAGCAGTACTTC.

The chain combines TRBV2 with TRBJ1-5; 7 bases line up with TRBD1. V shed 5 bases, J shed 4 bases, and the junction held 8 bases outside the gene matches. The germline gives CDR1 SNHLY, CDR2 FYNNEI. This CDR3 is 15 amino acids long. The CDR3, as DNA: TGTGCCAGCAGTAAGACAGGGCTAGGGAATCAGCCCCAGCATTTT. It codes for CASSKTGLGNQPQHF.

This sequence joins TRBV27 and TRBJ1-6; no firm D call. The length of the CDR3 is 14 residues. V dropped 1 base and J dropped 4 bases, with 5 bases sitting between them. The germline gives CDR1 MNHEY, CDR2 SMNVEV (reference sequence). The CDR3: CASSLFLYNSPLHF. CDR3 DNA sequence: TGTGCCAGCAGTTTATTTCTATATAATTCACCCCTCCACTTT.

The chain combines TRBV9 with TRBJ2-7, with D possibly TRBD1 on 5 matching bases. V lost 5 bases, J lost 3 bases, and 6 bases lay in between. Germline V CDR1 and CDR2: SGDLS, YYNGEE. This CDR3 spans 11 amino acids. CDR3 in amino acids: CASRGHYEQYF. CDR3 nucleotides: TGTGCCAGCAGGGGGCACTACGAGCAGTACTTC.

The chain has TRBV6-5 and TRBJ2-1, with 11 positions matching TRBD2. Germline CDR1 and CDR2: MNHEY and SVGAGI. V shed 6 bases and J 9 bases; nucleotides not matched to a gene: 10. There are 15 residues in the CDR3. CDR3 sequence (DNA): TGTGCCAGCAGACTCACTAGCGGGGGCCTTCTTGAGCAGTTCTTC. It yields the protein CASRLTSGGLLEQFF.